These 6 T cell receptor beta chains share one sample of origin, sequenced in a study of Ad26.COV2.S vaccination and SARS-CoV-2 variants. The assay was immunoSEQ multiplex PCR, and TCRdb's table has in-frame clones only and misses some. Among more than 120,000 clones, about nine tenths were seen once, and the ten largest hold 4.5% to 6%. The sample in question was peripheral blood, obtained after recovery from COVID-19. The source is a human donor who had recovered from COVID-19.

The chain employs TRBV2 and TRBJ2-2; tentatively, D is TRBD2 (5 bases). Germline-derived CDR1 and CDR2 are SNHLY and FYNNEI. This CDR3 is built from 12 residues. Trimming removed 11 bases from V and 9 bases from J, with 16 bases in between. DNA of the CDR3: TGTGCCCTCGAGGGTTATGCTAGGGAGCTGTTTTTT. The encoded protein is CALEGYARELFF.

The chain carries TRBV6-1 and TRBJ2-7, with 9 bases that match TRBD1. Germline CDR1 reads MNHNS; CDR2 reads SASEGT. V dropped 3 bases and J dropped 3; count of bases not matched to a gene: 3. The CDR3 has 14 residues. Written as DNA, the CDR3 is TGTGCCAGCAGTGACGGGACAGGGTACTACGAGCAGTACTTC. Protein sequence: CASSDGTGYYEQYF.

This clone was counted a few times. V usage is TRBV7-2 and J usage is TRBJ2-5, with no clear D. The germline V gene has CDR1 SGHTA and CDR2 FQGNSA. CDR3 length: 16 amino acids. Trimming cost V 5 bases and J 5 bases, with 21 bases left between them. Here the CDR3 DNA reads TGTGCCAGCAGCGACGCACCTGTAAAGTTGGTTGAGACCCAGTACTTC. The encoded protein is CASSDAPVKLVETQYF.

The chain uses TRBV7-2 and TRBJ1-1; possibly TRBD1 for D (5 bases). The germline V gene encodes CDR1 SGHTA and CDR2 FQGNSA. V was clipped by 4 bases and J by 6 bases, with 27 bases between them. The CDR3 length is 18 residues. The chain's CDR3 is CASSSTIHALRGRPEAFF. In DNA form, the CDR3 reads TGTGCCAGCAGCTCCACGATTCACGCCCTCCGGGGCAGGCCTGAAGCTTTCTTT.

The chain combines TRBV7-9 with TRBJ2-7; 8 bases are a match to TRBD2. The trim removed 5 bases at V and 0 bases at J, leaving 9 bases unmatched. Germline CDR1 and CDR2: SEHNR and FQNEAQ (reference sequence). The CDR3 has 16 amino acids. The CDR3: CASSHSSGESSYEQYF. The CDR3 DNA reads TGTGCCAGCAGCCACAGTAGCGGGGAGAGCTCCTACGAGCAGTACTTC.

The rearrangement links TRBV28 to TRBJ1-2, with D possibly matching TRBD1 (6 bases). The CDR3 covers 22 residues. V lost 3 bases to trimming and J lost 6 bases, with 38 bases between them. Germline lookup yields CDR1 MDHEN and CDR2 SYDVKM. This CDR3 is CASSFSVFFGNTGRVRENGYTF. CDR3 DNA sequence: TGTGCCAGCAGTTTTTCCGTTTTCTTTGGTAACACAGGGAGAGTCAGGGAAAATGGCTACACCTTC.